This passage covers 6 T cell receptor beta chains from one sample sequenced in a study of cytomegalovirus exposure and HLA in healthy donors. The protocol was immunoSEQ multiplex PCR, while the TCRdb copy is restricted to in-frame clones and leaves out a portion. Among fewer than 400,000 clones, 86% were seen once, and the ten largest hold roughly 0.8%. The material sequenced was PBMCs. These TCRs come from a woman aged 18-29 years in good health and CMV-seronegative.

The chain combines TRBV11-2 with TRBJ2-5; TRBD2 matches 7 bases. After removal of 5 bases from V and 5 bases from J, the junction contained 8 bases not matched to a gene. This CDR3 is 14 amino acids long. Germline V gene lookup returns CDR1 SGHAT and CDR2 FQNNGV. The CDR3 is CASSTPRGSETQYF. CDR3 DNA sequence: TGTGCCAGCAGCACTCCGCGCGGGAGTGAGACCCAGTACTTC.

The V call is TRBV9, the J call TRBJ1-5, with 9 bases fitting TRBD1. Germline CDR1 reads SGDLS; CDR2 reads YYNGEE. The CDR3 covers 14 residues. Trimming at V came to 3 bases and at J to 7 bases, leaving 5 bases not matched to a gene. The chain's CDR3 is CASSATTGGQPQHF. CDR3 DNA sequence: TGTGCCAGCAGCGCCACGACAGGGGGACAGCCCCAGCATTTT.

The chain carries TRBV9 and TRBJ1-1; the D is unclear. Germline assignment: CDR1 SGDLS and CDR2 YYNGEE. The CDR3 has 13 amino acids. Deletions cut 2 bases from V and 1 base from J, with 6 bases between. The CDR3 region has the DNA TGTGCCAGCAGCGTTGAGTGGAACACTGAAGCTTTCTTT. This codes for CASSVEWNTEAFF.

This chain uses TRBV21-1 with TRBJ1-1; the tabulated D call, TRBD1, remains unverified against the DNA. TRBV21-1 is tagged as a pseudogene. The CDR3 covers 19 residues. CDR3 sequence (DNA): TGTGCCAGCACCGAGGAGGAGCAAAAGGGGGAGACAGTGAACACTGAAGCTTTCTTT. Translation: CASTEEEQKGETVNTEAFF.

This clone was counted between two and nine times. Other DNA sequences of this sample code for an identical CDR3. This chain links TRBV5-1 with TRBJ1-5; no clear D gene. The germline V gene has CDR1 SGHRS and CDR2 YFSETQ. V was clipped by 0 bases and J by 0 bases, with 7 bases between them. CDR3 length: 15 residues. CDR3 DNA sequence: TGCGCCAGCAGCTTGGCCGGAGATAGCAATCAGCCCCAGCATTTT. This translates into CASSLAGDSNQPQHF. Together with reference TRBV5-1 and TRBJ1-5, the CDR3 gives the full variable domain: KAGVTQTPRYLIKTRGQQVTLSCSPISGHRSVSWYQQTPGQGLQFLFEYFSETQRNKGNFPGRFSGRQFSNSRSEMNVSTLELGDSALYLCASSLAGDSNQPQHFGDGTRLSIL.

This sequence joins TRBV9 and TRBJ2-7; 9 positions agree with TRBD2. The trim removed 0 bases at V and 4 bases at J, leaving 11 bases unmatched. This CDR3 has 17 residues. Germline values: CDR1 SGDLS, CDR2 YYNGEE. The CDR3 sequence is CASSVGPHSGSTYEQYF. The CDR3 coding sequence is TGTGCCAGCAGCGTAGGGCCCCATAGCGGGAGTACGTACGAGCAGTACTTC.